In its sample, the clone carrying this TCR beta chain was seen a few times. Between the trimmed V and J ends, which lost 0 bases and 3 bases, there was a span of 10 bases. The CDR3 is 15 amino acids. Germline V gene data show CDR1 as SGHRS and CDR2 as YFSETQ. The method was immunoSEQ multiplex PCR; TCRdb's version includes in-frame clones alone and lacks a portion of them. Found here are 30,000 to 45,000 clones, around 81% of them singletons; the top ten hold under 7.5%. The data were taken from a study of T cells in localized non-small cell lung cancer. This material consisted of peripheral blood mononuclear cells, taken before any cancer treatment. The chain joins TRBV5-1 to TRBJ1-3, with a tentative D call TRBD1 (5 bases). This clonotype was sampled from an older male donor with stage II lung adenocarcinoma. The CDR3 DNA reads TGCGCCAGCAGCTTGGCCGACAGCTTTGGAAACACCATATATTTT. This sequence encodes CASSLADSFGNTIYF. Drawing the rest from reference TRBV5-1 and TRBJ1-3, the complete variable domain is KAGVTQTPRYLIKTRGQQVTLSCSPISGHRSVSWYQQTPGQGLQFLFEYFSETQRNKGNFPGRFSGRQFSNSRSEMNVSTLELGDSALYLCASSLADSFGNTIYFGEGSWLTVV.